A selection of T cell receptor beta chains follows, all from one sample in a study of OX40 agonist ivuxolimab in advanced cancers. This table comes from immunoSEQ multiplex PCR, and its TCRdb copy is limited to in-frame clones, with some not included. The sample carries tens of thousands of clones, roughly 92% recorded once. This specimen consisted of CD4+ or CD8+ T cells sorted from blood, obtained in a trial of the OX40 agonist ivuxolimab. The origin of the receptors is an adult with an advanced solid tumor such as melanoma, head and neck, liver or kidney cancer. Both conserved end residues are part of each CDR3. A D gene is named only where the DNA matches it firmly. Some rows mark clone size as missing; the rest say once, few, many or name a class of expanded clone.

J,V,size,D,CDR3,DNA
TRBJ2-1,TRBV5-8,-,TRBD2,CASSFSGTSGRALGKQFF,TGTGCCAGCAGCTTTTCCGGGACTAGCGGGAGGGCCCTCGGTAAGCAGTTCTTC
TRBJ2-3,TRBV14,-,-,CASSQGRTDTQYF,TGTGCCAGCAGCCAGGGGCGCACAGATACGCAGTATTTT
TRBJ1-5,TRBV19,-,-,CASSSLGGGLGNQPQHF,TGTGCCAGTAGTTCCCTTGGGGGAGGGCTGGGCAATCAGCCCCAGCATTTT
TRBJ2-3,TRBV19,-,-,CASSTPWGGTDTQYF,TGTGCCAGTAGTACCCCCTGGGGTGGCACAGATACGCAGTATTTT
TRBJ2-7,TRBV10-3,-,-,CAIRTTETYEQYF,TGTGCCATCAGGACGACAGAGACCTACGAGCAGTACTTC
TRBJ1-4,TRBV28,-,TRBD1,CASSTLTGVGEKLFF,TGTGCCAGCAGTACCCTGACAGGGGTCGGGGAAAAACTGTTTTTT
TRBJ2-1,TRBV13,-,-,CASSLRTSGGNEQFF,TGTGCCAGCAGCTTACGGACTTCGGGCGGGAATGAGCAGTTCTTC
TRBJ2-7,TRBV12-5,few,TRBD2,CASASPRSSGRNEQYF,TGTGCTAGCGCTTCACCCAGGTCTAGCGGGAGGAACGAGCAGTACTTC
TRBJ2-1,TRBV10-1,-,-,CASSELSLTNEQFF,TGCGCCAGCAGTGAGTTGTCACTAACGAATGAGCAGTTCTTC
TRBJ2-6,TRBV2,-,-,CASRYRDVYGGANVLTF,TGTGCCAGCAGATACCGGGACGTCTATGGTGGGGCCAACGTCCTGACTTTC
TRBJ2-1,TRBV28,-,TRBD2,CASSFSGRPEQFF,TGTGCCAGCAGTTTTAGCGGGAGACCTGAGCAGTTCTTC
TRBJ1-4,TRBV14,-,-,CASSPGGASNEKLFF,TGTGCCAGCAGCCCGGGGGGGGCGTCTAATGAAAAACTGTTTTTT